The entry below gives a single T cell receptor (beta chain) sequence along with its context. This sample was taken from a study of siplizumab effects on memory and regulatory T cells. Libraries were prepared by immunoSEQ multiplex PCR; TCRdb keeps only in-frame clonotypes and omits some of them. The data hold 100,000 or so clones, with around 90% observed a single time. CDR3 length: 13 amino acids. Deletions cut 7 bases from V and 0 bases from J, with 7 bases between. The germline CDR1 and CDR2 sequences are SNHLY and FYNNEI. The rearrangement joins TRBV2 to TRBJ2-1; D gene unclear. Source material: non-Treg CD4+ T cells sorted from blood. This TCR came from a human donor in good health. CDR3 region: CASNSNSYNEQFF. CDR3 DNA sequence: TGTGCCAGCAATTCTAACTCCTACAATGAGCAGTTCTTC.